This T cell receptor beta chain comes out of a study of T cell responses to AZD1222 COVID-19 vaccine (dated by TCRdb to about 2021). In terms of the full investigation: AZD1222 recipients given second doses at about 4 weeks or at about 12 weeks were pooled, since spike-specific TCR depth and breadth were not found to differ between the two schedules. Trial participants were enrolled into age subgroups of 18-55, 56-69 and 70-plus years, which contained roughly 140, 27 and 60 TCR-sequenced participants, respectively. A total of 233 trial participants underwent TCR sequencing, of whom 207 had received two doses of AZD1222 and approximately 25 had received two doses of the MenACWY control vaccine.

What the study reported, not specific to this receptor: The 56-69-year group was small, and its depth increase did not reach significance, likely because of low power. Participants were mostly white British and included more females than males, and it was suggested by the authors that clonal diversity may have been underestimated. Because no day 14 peak-response samples were available, repertoires were characterized only after the peak T cell response. CD4 TCRs associated with the vaccine covered the entire spike protein, and the dominant responses were in regions 160-218 and 743-854. Conclusions about previously exposed vaccinees were limited because only six AZD1222 recipients were SARS-CoV-2 seropositive at baseline. After two AZD1222 doses, both the breadth and the depth of spike-specific TCRs were significantly higher than at day 0 and than in MenACWY recipients. Nearly half of unique spike-specific TCRs reportedly recognized epitopes outside regions mutated in the B.1.351 and B.1.1.7 variants.

A single count supports this clone. Its antigen remains unidentified. Base qualities are not recorded, but no much larger clone differs from it by a single base. According to the study, the label for this sample's time point signals: baseline before first vaccination. Samples from vaccinated people were obtained from the UK trials COV001 and COV002, which included a single-blind randomized controlled phase 2/3 trial of AZD1222 (ChAdOx1 nCoV-19) in healthy adults. Trial participant PBMC samples were collected at day 0 and day 28 after the second dose for TCRbeta chain sequencing. The CDR3 regions of human TCRbeta chains were analyzed by immunosequencing. From the authors' description of their analysis: Repertoire TCRs were matched against a reference library of SARS-CoV-2-specific TCRs generated with the MIRA antigen-specificity platform. Breadth meant the fraction of unique TCRs that were SARS-CoV-2-associated, whereas depth meant the fraction of total T cells that were SARS-CoV-2-associated. Using the MIRA data, each spike-specific TCR was assigned both to the spike region to which the TCR was reactive and to a CD4 or CD8 class. Log10-transformed breadth and depth values were compared by one-way ANOVA with Sidak's multiple comparisons tests. Held by TCRdb, this immuneACCESS table contains in-frame sequences only and omits some clones. Under half of the omission traces to an unresolved V gene where checked; the cause of the rest is unknown. V, J and clone size reflect that table, while D and trimming were determined from the DNA. The sample profile shows under 150,000 clones; around 91% of them were found once. The leading ten clones occupy 5.2% of the sample.

In the germline V gene (reference sequence), CDR1 corresponds to LNHDA and CDR2 to SQIVND. V loses 1 base, J loses 5 bases, and the germline ends lie 8 bases apart. Reading from cysteine to phenylalanine, the CDR3 counts 13 amino acids. Just the 39-base CDR3 DNA is kept, in frame starting at base 1. The V gene is TRBV19 and the J gene is TRBJ1-1, with the D segment identity uncertain. The material was peripheral blood, obtained on day 0 of AZD1222 vaccination. The sequence derives from an adult in good health. The CDR3 corresponds to CASSIVVGTEAFF. Here is the DNA: TGTGCCAGTAGTATAGTCGTGGGAACTGAAGCTTTCTTT.